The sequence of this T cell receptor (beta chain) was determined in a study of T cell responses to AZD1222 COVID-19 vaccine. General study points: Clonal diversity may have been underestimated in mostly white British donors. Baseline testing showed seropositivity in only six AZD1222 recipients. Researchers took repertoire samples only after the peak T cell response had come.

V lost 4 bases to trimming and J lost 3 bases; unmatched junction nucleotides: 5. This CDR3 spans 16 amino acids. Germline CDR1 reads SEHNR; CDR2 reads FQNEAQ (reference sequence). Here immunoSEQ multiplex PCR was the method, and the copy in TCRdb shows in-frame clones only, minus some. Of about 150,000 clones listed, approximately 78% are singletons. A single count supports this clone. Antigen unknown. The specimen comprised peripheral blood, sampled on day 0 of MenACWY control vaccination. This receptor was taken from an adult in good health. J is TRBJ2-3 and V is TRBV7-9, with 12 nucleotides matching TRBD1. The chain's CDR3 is CASSWGQGALTDTQYF. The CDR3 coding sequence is TGTGCCAGCAGCTGGGGACAGGGGGCGCTTACAGATACGCAGTATTTT. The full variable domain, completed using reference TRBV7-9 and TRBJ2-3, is DTGVSQNPRHKITKRGQNVTFRCDPISEHNRLYWYRQTLGQGPEFLTYFQNEAQLEKSRLLSDRFSAERPKGSFSTLEIQRTEQGDSAMYLCASSWGQGALTDTQYFGPGTRLTVL.